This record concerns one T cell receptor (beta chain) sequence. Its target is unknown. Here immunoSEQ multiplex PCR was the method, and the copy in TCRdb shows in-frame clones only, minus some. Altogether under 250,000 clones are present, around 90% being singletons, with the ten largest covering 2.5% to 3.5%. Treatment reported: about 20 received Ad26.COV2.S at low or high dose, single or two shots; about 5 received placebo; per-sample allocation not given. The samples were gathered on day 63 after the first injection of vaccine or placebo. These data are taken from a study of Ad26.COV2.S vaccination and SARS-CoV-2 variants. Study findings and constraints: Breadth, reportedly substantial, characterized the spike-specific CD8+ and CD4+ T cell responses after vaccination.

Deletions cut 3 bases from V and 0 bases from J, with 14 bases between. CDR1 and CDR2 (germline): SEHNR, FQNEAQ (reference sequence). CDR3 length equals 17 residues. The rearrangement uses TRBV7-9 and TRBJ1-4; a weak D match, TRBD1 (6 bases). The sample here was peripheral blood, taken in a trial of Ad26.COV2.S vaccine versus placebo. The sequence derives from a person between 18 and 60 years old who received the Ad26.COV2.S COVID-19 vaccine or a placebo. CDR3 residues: CASSLKGHSTTNEKLFF. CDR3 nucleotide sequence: TGTGCCAGCAGCTTGAAGGGACACTCTACAACTAATGAAAAACTGTTTTTT.